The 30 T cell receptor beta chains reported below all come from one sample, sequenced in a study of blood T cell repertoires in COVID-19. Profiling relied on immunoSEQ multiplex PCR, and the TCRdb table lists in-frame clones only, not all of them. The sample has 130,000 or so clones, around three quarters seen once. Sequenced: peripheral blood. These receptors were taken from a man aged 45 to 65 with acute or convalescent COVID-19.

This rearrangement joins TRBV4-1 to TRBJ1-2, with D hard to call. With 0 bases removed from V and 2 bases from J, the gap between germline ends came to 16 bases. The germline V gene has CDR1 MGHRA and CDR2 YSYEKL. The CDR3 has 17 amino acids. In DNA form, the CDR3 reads TGCGCCAGCAGCCAAGATACGTCGAGGGCCCCAAACTATGGCTACACCTTC. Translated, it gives CASSQDTSRAPNYGYTF.

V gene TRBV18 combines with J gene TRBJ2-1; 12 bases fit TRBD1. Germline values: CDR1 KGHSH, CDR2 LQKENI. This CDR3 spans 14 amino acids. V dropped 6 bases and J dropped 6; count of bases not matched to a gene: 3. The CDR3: CASSLGQGANEQFF. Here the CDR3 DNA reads TGTGCCAGCTCGCTGGGACAGGGGGCCAATGAGCAGTTCTTC.

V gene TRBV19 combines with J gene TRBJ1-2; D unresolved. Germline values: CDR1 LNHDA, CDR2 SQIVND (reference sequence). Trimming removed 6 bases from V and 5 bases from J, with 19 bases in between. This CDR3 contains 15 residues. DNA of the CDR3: TGTGCCAGTAGGAAAGCGACTCGGGAATGGTATGGCTACACCTTC. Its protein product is CASRKATREWYGYTF.

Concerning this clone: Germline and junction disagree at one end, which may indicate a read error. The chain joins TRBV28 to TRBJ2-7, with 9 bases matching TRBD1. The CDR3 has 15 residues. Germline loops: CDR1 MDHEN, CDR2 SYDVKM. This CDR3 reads CASRKTGGASFEQYF. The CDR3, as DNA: TGTGCCAGCAGGAAAACAGGGGGCGCGTCCTTCGAGCAGTACTTC.

The chain's CDR3 is CASSRVLAGASYNEQFF. The CDR3 DNA sequence: TGCGCCAGCAGCCGGGTACTAGCGGGTGCCTCCTACAATGAGCAGTTCTTC. The chain employs TRBV4-1 and TRBJ2-1; TRBD2 agrees at 9 bases. This CDR3 is 17 amino acids long. CDR1 MGHRA and CDR2 YSYEKL come from the germline V gene. Losses at the gene ends were 4 bases for V and 0 bases for J; bases not matched to a gene: 7.

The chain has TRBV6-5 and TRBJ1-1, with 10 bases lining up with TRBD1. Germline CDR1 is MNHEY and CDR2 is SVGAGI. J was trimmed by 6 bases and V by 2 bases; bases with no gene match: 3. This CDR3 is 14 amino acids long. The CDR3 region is CASSYLGTGAEAFF. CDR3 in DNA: TGTGCCAGCAGTTACCTTGGGACAGGGGCTGAAGCTTTCTTT.

The DNA for the CDR3 is TGTGCCAGTAGTCAGGCTGAAAACTATGGCTACACCTTC. Encoded protein: CASSQAENYGYTF. The gene calls are TRBV19 and TRBJ1-2; no clear D. With 5 bases removed from V and 2 bases from J, the gap between germline ends came to 9 bases. This CDR3 is built from 13 residues. The germline V gene encodes CDR1 LNHDA and CDR2 SQIVND (reference sequence).

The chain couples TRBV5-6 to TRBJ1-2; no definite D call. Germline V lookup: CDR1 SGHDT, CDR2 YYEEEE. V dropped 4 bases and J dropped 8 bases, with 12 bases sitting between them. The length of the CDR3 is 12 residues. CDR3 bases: TGTGCCAGCAGCCAACGGGAGCGGGGCTACACCTTC. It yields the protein CASSQRERGYTF.

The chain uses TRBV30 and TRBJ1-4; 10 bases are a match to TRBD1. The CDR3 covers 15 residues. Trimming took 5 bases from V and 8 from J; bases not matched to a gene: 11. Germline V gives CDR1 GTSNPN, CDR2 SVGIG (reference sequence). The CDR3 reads CAWAETGGAREKLFF. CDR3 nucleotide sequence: TGTGCCTGGGCCGAGACAGGGGGCGCGAGAGAAAAACTGTTTTTT.

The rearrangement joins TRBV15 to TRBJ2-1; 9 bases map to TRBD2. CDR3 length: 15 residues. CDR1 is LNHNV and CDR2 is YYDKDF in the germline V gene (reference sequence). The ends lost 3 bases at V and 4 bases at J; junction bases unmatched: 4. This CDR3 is CATSRGTSSYNEQFF. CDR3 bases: TGTGCCACCAGCAGGGGGACTAGCAGTTACAATGAGCAGTTCTTC.

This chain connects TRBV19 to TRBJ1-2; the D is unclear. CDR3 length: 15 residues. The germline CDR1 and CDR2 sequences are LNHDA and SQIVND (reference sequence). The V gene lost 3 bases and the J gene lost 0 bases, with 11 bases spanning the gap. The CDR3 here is CASSMTARTNYGYTF. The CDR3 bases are TGTGCCAGTAGTATGACTGCCAGAACTAACTATGGCTACACCTTC.

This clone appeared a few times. CDR3 sequence: CASSANGTRQPQHF. The DNA for the CDR3 is TGTGCCAGCAGCGCCAACGGGACAAGACAGCCCCAGCATTTT. V and J are TRBV7-8 and TRBJ1-5; TRBD1 is a possible D gene (6 bases). The V gene's germline CDR1 is SGHVS and CDR2 FQNEAQ. Trimming cost V 5 bases and J 7 bases, with 15 bases left between them. The CDR3 contains 14 residues.

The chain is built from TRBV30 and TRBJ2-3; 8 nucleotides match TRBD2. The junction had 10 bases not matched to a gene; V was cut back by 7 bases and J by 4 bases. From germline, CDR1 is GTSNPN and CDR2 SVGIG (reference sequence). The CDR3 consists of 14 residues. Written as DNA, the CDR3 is TGTGCCTCGGTAAGCGGGGGCGGAGCAGATACGCAGTATTTT. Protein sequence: CASVSGGGADTQYF.

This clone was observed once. As DNA, the CDR3 is TGTGCCAGCAGCCAAAACAGGGGGTCCAACTATGGCTACACCTTC. Protein sequence: CASSQNRGSNYGYTF. The V and J genes are TRBV6-5 and TRBJ1-2, with 8 nucleotides matching TRBD1. V dropped 6 bases and J dropped 2; count of bases not matched to a gene: 8. Germline lookup yields CDR1 MNHEY and CDR2 SVGAGI. CDR3 length equals 15 residues.

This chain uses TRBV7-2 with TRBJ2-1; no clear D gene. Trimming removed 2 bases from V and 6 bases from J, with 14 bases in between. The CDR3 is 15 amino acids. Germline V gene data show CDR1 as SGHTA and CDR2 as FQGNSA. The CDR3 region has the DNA TGTGCCAGCAGCTTAAGTCCAAGCTACTCCAATGAGCAGTTCTTC. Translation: CASSLSPSYSNEQFF.

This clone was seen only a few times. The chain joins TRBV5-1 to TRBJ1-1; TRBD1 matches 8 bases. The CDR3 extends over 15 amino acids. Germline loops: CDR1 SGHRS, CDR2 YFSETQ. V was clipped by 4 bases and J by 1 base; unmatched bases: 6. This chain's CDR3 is CASSVSGTGNTEAFF. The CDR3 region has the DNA TGCGCCAGCAGCGTCTCCGGGACAGGGAACACTGAAGCTTTCTTT. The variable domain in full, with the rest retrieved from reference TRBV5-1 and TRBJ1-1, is KAGVTQTPRYLIKTRGQQVTLSCSPISGHRSVSWYQQTPGQGLQFLFEYFSETQRNKGNFPGRFSGRQFSNSRSEMNVSTLELGDSALYLCASSVSGTGNTEAFFGQGTRLTVV.

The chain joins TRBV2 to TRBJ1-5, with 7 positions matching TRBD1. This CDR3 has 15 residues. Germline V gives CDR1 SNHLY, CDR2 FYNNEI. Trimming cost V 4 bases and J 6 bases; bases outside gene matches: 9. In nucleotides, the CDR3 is TGTGCCAGCAGTGTTGCCTTAGGGGGCGGTCAGCCCCAGCATTTT. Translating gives CASSVALGGGQPQHF.

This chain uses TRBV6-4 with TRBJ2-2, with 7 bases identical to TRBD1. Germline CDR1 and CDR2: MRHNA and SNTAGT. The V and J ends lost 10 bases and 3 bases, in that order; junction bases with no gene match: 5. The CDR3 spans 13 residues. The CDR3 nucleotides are TGTGCCACCTCCGGGACAGACACCGGGGAGCTGTTTTTT. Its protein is CATSGTDTGELFF.

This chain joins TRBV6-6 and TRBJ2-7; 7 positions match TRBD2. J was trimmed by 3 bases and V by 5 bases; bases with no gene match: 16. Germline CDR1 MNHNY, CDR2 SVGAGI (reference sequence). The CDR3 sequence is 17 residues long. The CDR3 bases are TGTGCCAGCAGTCCCCGATGGGGCGGGGCTAGCGGCTACGAGCAGTACTTC. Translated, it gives CASSPRWGGASGYEQYF.

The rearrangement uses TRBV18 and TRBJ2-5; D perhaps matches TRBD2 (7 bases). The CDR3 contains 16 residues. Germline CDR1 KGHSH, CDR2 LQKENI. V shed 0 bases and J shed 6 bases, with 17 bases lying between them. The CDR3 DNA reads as TGTGCCAGCTCACCACCGGGGGGGCAGGCGGGACAGACCCAGTACTTC. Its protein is CASSPPGGQAGQTQYF.

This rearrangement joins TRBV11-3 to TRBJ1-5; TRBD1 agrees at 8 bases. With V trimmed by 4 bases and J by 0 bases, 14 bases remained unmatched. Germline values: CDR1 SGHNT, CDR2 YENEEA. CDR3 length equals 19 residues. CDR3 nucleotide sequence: TGTGCCAGCAGCTCCAATGACAGGGGCCCGCCTTATAGCAATCAGCCCCAGCATTTT. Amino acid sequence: CASSSNDRGPPYSNQPQHF.

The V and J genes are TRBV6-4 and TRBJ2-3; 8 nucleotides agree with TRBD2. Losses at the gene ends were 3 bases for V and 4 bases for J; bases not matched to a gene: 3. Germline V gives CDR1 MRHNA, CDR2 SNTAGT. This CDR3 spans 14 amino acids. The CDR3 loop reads CASSETGGPDTQYF. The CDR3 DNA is TGTGCCAGCAGTGAAACGGGGGGGCCAGATACGCAGTATTTT.

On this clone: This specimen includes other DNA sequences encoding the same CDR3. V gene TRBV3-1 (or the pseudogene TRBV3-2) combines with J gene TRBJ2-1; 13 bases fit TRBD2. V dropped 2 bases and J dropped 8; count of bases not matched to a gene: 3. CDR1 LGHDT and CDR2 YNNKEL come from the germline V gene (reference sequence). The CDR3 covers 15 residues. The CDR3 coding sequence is TGTGCCAGCAGCCAAACTAGCGGGGGGGCGGATGAGCAGTTCTTC. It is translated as CASSQTSGGADEQFF.

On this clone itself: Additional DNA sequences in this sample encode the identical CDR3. CDR3 loop: CASSLWTGGTDTQYF. The DNA for the CDR3 is TGCGCCAGCAGCTTATGGACAGGGGGCACAGATACGCAGTATTTT. The V gene is TRBV5-1, the J gene TRBJ2-3, with 9 bases matching TRBD1. The trim removed 2 bases at V and 1 base at J, leaving 2 bases unmatched. CDR1 SGHRS and CDR2 YFSETQ come from the germline V gene. The CDR3 extends over 15 amino acids.

The CDR3 nucleotides read TGTGCCAGCAGTCCCCGGGGGGAGTATGGCTACACCTTC. It codes for CASSPRGEYGYTF. The chain is built from TRBV7-6 and TRBJ1-2, with a tentative D call TRBD1 (5 bases). Germline V gene lookup returns CDR1 SGHVS and CDR2 FNYEAQ. CDR3 length: 13 amino acids. V lost 6 bases to trimming and J lost 5 bases, with 13 bases between them.

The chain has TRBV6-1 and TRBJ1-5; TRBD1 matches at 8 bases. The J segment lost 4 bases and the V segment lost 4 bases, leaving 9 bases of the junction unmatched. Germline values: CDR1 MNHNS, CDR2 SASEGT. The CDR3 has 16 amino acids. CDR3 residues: CASSASGTGYNQPQHF. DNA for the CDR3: TGTGCCAGCAGTGCTTCCGGGACAGGATATAATCAGCCCCAGCATTTT.

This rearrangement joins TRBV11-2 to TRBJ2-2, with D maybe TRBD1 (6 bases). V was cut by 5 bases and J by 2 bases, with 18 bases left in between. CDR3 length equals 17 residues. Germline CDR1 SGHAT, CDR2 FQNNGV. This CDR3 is CASSQYSNRVNTGELFF. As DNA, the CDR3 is TGTGCCAGCAGCCAATATTCCAACAGGGTAAACACCGGGGAGCTGTTTTTT.

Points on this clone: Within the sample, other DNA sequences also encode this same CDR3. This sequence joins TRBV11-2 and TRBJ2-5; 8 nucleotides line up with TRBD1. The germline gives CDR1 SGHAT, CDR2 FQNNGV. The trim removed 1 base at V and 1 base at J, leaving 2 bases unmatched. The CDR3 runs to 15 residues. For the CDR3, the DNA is TGTGCCAGCAGCTTAGTAACAGGGGGCCAAGAGACCCAGTACTTC. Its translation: CASSLVTGGQETQYF.

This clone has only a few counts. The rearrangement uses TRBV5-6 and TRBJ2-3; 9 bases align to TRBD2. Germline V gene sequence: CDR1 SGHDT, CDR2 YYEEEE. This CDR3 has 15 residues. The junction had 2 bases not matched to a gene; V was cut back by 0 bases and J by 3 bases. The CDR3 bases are TGTGCCAGCAGCTTGGGACTAGCGGTGACAGATACGCAGTATTTT. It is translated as CASSLGLAVTDTQYF.

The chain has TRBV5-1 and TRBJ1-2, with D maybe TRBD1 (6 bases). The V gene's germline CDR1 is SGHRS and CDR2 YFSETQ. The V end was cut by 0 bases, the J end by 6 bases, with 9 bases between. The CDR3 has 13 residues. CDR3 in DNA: TGCGCCAGCAGCTTGGAACAGGGTCATGGCTACACCTTC. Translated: CASSLEQGHGYTF. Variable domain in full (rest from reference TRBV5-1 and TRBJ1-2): KAGVTQTPRYLIKTRGQQVTLSCSPISGHRSVSWYQQTPGQGLQFLFEYFSETQRNKGNFPGRFSGRQFSNSRSEMNVSTLELGDSALYLCASSLEQGHGYTFGSGTRLTVV.